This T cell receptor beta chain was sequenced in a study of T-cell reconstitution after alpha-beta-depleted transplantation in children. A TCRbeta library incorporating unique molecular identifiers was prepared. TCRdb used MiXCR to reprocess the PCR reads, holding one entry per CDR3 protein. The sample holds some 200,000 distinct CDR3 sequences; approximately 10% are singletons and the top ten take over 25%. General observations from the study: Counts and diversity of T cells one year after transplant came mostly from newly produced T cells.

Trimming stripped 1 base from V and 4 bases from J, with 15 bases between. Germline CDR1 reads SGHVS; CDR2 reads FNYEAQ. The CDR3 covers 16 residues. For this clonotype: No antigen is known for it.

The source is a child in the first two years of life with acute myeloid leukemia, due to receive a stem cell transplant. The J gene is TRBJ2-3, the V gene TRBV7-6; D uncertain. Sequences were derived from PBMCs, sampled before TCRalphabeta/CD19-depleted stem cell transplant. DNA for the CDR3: TGTGCCAGCAGCTTAGTCCCGGCTAGACGGGCAGATACGCAGTATTTT. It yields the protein CASSLVPARRADTQYF.